These 9 T cell receptor beta chains came from one sample sequenced in a study of blood T cell repertoires in COVID-19 (TCRdb year 2020). The library was obtained by the immunoSEQ multiplex PCR assay. TCRdb obtained this table from immuneACCESS and retained in-frame rearrangements with V and J assigned. These tables miss some clones; where compared with another copy, unresolved V genes account for less than half of the shortfall, and the remainder is unexplained. The sample includes over 120,000 clones, with 86% observed a single time. Of the sample, approximately 4.5% is held by the ten largest clones. Sequences were obtained from PBMCs or T cells enriched from blood (not recorded which). Receptor source: a man aged 50 to 59 who had recovered from COVID-19.

The CDR3 nucleotides read TGCGCCAGCAGCCTGGCCGGGACTAGGGCCTACGAGCAGTACTTC. Translation: CASSLAGTRAYEQYF. The chain links TRBV4-1 to TRBJ2-7; 8 bases are a match to TRBD2. The length of the CDR3 is 15 residues. Germline V gives CDR1 MGHRA, CDR2 YSYEKL. Germline trimming cut 4 bases from V and 2 bases from J; bases unmatched to any gene: 7.

The chain joins TRBV27 to TRBJ1-2, with D possibly matching TRBD1 (5 bases). With 0 bases removed from V and 11 bases from J, the gap between germline ends came to 13 bases. This CDR3 has 13 amino acids. Germline V lookup: CDR1 MNHEY, CDR2 SMNVEV (reference sequence). CDR3 sequence: CASSLSSARDYTF. The CDR3 DNA follows: TGTGCCAGCAGTTTATCGTCGGCCAGGGATTACACCTTC.

The rearrangement joins TRBV28 to TRBJ1-1, with a weak D call TRBD1 (6 bases). The V end lost 7 bases, the J end lost 0 bases, and 9 bases lay between the germline ends. The germline V gene has CDR1 MDHEN and CDR2 SYDVKM. The CDR3 is 13 residues long. The CDR3 DNA sequence: TGTGCCAGCAACGGACAGATGAACACTGAAGCTTTCTTT. The encoded protein is CASNGQMNTEAFF. The entire variable domain, with the rest obtained from reference TRBV28 and TRBJ1-1, is as follows: DVKVTQSSRYLVKRTGEKVFLECVQDMDHENMFWYRQDPGLGLRLIYFSYDVKMKEKGDIPEGYSVSREKKERFSLILESASTNQTSMYLCASNGQMNTEAFFGQGTRLTVV.

The chain is built from TRBV24-1 and TRBJ1-2; perhaps TRBD1 as D (5 bases). Trimming pared 1 base from V and 8 bases from J, leaving 10 bases between. Germline assignment: CDR1 KGHDR and CDR2 SFDVKD. The CDR3 length is 13 residues. CDR3 amino acids: CATSDFLQGGYTF. In nucleotides, the CDR3 is TGTGCCACCAGTGATTTTCTGCAGGGCGGCTACACCTTC.

The rearrangement links TRBV4-3 to TRBJ1-4; 7 bases map to TRBD1. Germline CDR1 reads LGHNA; CDR2 reads YSLEER. The CDR3 is 13 residues long. V dropped 6 bases and J dropped 10; count of bases not matched to a gene: 8. The CDR3 reads CASRRQGLRKLFF. CDR3 nucleotide sequence: TGCGCCAGCAGACGACAGGGTTTGAGAAAACTGTTTTTT.

This clone was recorded only once. The chain combines TRBV5-5 with TRBJ2-2; TRBD2 matches 7 bases. Per the germline V gene, CDR1 is SGHKS and CDR2 is YYEKEE (reference sequence). The CDR3 covers 16 residues. V shed 0 bases and J 1 base; nucleotides not matched to a gene: 3. The CDR3 region has the DNA TGTGCCAGCAGCTTGGTGCCGGGGGGGAACACCGGGGAGCTGTTTTTT. Protein sequence: CASSLVPGGNTGELFF.

CDR3 DNA: TGTGCCAGCAGTTATCCGACAGTTAGTACTGAAGCTTTCTTT. Its translation is CASSYPTVSTEAFF. V gene TRBV5-5 combines with J gene TRBJ1-1; tentatively, D is TRBD1 (5 bases). V dropped 5 bases and J dropped 5 bases, with 16 bases sitting between them. Germline CDR1 reads SGHKS; CDR2 reads YYEKEE (reference sequence). CDR3 length: 14 residues.

The V and J genes are TRBV7-3 and TRBJ2-3; D uncertain. Trimming stripped 1 base from V and 5 bases from J, with 10 bases between. From germline, CDR1 is SGHTA and CDR2 FQGTGA. CDR3 length equals 14 residues. CDR3 nucleotide sequence: TGTGCCAGCAGCTTAATGGTAGGAGAAGATACGCAGTATTTT. Translation: CASSLMVGEDTQYF.

The chain recombines TRBV5-3 with TRBJ1-5; D not resolved. TRBV5-3 is assigned to the ORF class and has an uncertain function. V lost 0 bases and J lost 4, with 11 bases in between. This CDR3 contains 15 residues. CDR3 loop: CARSLAETWNQPQHF. Here the CDR3 DNA reads TGTGCCAGAAGCTTGGCGGAGACCTGGAATCAGCCCCAGCATTTT.